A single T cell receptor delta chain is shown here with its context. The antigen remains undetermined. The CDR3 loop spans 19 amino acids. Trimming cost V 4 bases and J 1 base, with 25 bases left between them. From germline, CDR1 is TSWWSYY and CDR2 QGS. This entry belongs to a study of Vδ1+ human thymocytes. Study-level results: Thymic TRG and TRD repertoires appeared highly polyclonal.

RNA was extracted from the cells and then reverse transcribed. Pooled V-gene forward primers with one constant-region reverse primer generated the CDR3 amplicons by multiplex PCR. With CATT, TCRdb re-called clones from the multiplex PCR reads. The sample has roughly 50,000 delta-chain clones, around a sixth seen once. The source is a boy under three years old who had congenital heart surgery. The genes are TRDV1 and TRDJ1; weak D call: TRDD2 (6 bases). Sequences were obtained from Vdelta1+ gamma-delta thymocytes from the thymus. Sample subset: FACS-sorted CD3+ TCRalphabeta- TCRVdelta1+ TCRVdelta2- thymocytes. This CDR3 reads CALGGCLPQVCGPTDKLIF. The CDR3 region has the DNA TGTGCTCTTGGGGGATGCCTTCCACAAGTTTGCGGGCCCACCGATAAACTCATCTTT.